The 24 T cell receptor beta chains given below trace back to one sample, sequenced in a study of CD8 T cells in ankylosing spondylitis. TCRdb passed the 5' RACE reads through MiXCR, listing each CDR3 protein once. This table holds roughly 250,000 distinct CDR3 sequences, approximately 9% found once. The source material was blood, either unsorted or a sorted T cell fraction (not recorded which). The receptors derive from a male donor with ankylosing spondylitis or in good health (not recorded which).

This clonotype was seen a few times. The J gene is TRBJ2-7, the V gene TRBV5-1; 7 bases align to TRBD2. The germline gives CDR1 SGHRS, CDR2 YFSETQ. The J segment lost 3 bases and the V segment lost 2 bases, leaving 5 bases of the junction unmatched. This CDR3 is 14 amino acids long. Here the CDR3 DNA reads TGCGCCAGCAGCTTTTCCGCGGGAGACTACGAGCAGTACTTC. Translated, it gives CASSFSAGDYEQYF. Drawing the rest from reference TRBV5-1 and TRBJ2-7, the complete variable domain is KAGVTQTPRYLIKTRGQQVTLSCSPISGHRSVSWYQQTPGQGLQFLFEYFSETQRNKGNFPGRFSGRQFSNSRSEMNVSTLELGDSALYLCASSFSAGDYEQYFGPGTRLTVT.

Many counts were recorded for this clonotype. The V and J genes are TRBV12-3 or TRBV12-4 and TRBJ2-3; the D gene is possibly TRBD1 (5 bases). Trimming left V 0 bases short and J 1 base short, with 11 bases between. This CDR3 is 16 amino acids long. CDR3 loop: CASSLAGLRGTDTQYF. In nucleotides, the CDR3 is TGTGCCAGCAGTTTAGCGGGGCTAAGGGGCACAGATACGCAGTATTTT.

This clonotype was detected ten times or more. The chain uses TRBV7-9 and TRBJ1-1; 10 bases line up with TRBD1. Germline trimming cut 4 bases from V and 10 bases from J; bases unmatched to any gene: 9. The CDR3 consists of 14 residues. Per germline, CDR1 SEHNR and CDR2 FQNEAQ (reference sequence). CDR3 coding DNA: TGTGCCAGCAGCTATGCCGGGACAGGGGACGCAGCTTTCTTT. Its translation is CASSYAGTGDAAFF.

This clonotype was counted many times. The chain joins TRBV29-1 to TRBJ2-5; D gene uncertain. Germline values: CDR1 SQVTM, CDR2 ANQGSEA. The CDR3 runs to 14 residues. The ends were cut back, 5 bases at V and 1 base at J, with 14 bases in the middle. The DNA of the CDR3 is TGCAGCGTTTCTAGACGGGCCCTCCAAGAGACCCAGTACTTC. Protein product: CSVSRRALQETQYF.

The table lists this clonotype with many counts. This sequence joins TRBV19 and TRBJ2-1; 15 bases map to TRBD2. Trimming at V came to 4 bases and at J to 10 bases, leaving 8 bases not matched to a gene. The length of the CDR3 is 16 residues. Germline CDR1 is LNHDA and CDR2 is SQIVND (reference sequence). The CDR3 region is CASSTSRTSGRAEQFF. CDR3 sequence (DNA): TGTGCCAGTAGTACTTCCCGGACTAGCGGGAGGGCGGAGCAGTTCTTC.

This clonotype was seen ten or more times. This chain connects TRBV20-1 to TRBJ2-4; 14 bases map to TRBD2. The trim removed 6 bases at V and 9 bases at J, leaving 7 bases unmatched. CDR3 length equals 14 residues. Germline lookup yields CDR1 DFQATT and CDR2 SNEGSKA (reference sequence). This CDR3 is CSARLAGGPSIQYF. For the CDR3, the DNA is TGCAGTGCGAGACTAGCGGGAGGGCCGAGCATTCAGTACTTC.

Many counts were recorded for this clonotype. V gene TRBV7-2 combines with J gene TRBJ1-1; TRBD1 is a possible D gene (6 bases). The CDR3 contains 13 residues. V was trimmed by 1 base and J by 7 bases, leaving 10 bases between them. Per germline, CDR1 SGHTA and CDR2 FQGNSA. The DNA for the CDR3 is TGTGCCAGCAGCTTAGGAAGGGGGGTTGAAGCTTTCTTT. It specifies CASSLGRGVEAFF.

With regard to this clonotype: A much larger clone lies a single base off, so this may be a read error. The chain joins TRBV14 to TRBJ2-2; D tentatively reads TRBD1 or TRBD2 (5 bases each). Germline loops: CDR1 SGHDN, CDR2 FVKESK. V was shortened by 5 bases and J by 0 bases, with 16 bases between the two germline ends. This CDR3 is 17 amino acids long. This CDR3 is CASSVMLSGPNTGELFF. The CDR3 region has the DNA TGTGCCAGCAGCGTTATGTTGTCGGGACCGAACACCGGGGAGCTGTTTTTT.

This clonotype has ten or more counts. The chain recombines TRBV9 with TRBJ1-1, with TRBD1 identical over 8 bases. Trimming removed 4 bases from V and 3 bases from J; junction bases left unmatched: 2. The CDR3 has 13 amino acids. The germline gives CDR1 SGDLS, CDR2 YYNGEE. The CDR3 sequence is CASSMDRDTEAFF. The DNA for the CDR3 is TGTGCCAGCAGCATGGACAGGGACACTGAAGCTTTCTTT.

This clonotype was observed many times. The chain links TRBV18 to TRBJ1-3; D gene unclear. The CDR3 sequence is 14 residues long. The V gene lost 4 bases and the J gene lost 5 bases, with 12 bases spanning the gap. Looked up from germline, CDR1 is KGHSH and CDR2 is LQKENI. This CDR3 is CASSLETRRNTIYF. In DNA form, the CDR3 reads TGTGCCAGCTCACTTGAGACAAGACGAAACACCATATATTTT. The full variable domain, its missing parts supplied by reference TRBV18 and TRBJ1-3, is NAGVMQNPRHLVRRRGQEARLRCSPMKGHSHVYWYRQLPEEGLKFMVYLQKENIIDESGMPKERFSAEFPKEGPSILRIQQVVRGDSAAYFCASSLETRRNTIYFGEGSWLTVV.

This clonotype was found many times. CDR3 bases: TGTGCCAGCAGCTACCGGGACGGAGACTACGAGCAGTACTTC. Amino acids: CASSYRDGDYEQYF. The J gene is TRBJ2-7, the V gene TRBV7-3, with D perhaps assigned TRBD1 or TRBD2 (5 bases each). This CDR3 has 14 residues. V lost 4 bases and J 3 bases, leaving 13 bases between the germline ends. CDR1 is SGHTA and CDR2 is FQGTGA in the germline V gene.

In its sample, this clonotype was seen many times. The CDR3 nucleotides are TGTGCCAGCAGTAGGACTAGCGGATCCCCCATATACAATGAGCAGTTCTTC. It encodes CASSRTSGSPIYNEQFF. The V and J genes are TRBV27 and TRBJ2-1; TRBD2 aligns across 10 bases. Per the germline V gene, CDR1 is MNHEY and CDR2 is SMNVEV (reference sequence). CDR3 size: 17 residues. Trimming removed 5 bases from V and 4 bases from J; junction bases left unmatched: 11.

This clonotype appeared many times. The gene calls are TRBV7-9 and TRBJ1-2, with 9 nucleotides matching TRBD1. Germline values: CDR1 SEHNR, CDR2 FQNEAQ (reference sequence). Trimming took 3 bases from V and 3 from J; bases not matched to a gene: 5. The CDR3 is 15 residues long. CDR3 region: CASSLGQGQDYGYTF. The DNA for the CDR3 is TGTGCCAGCAGCTTGGGACAGGGACAAGACTATGGCTACACCTTC. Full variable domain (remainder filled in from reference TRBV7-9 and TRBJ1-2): DTGVSQNPRHKITKRGQNVTFRCDPISEHNRLYWYRQTLGQGPEFLTYFQNEAQLEKSRLLSDRFSAERPKGSFSTLEIQRTEQGDSAMYLCASSLGQGQDYGYTFGSGTRLTVV.

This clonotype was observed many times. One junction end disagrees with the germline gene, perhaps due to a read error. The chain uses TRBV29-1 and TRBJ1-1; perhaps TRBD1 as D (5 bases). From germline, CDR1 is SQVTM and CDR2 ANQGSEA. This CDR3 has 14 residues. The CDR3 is CSAEGRGTNTEAFF. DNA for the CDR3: TGCAGCGCTGAAGGTCGGGGGACGAACACTGAAGCTTTCTTT.

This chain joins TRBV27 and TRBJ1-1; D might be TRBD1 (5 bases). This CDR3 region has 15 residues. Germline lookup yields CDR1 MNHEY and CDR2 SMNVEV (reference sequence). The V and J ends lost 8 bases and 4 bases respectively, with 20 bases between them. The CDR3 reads CASYFTGGVATEAFF. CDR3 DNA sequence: TGTGCCAGCTATTTCACCGGAGGGGTGGCCACTGAAGCTTTCTTT.

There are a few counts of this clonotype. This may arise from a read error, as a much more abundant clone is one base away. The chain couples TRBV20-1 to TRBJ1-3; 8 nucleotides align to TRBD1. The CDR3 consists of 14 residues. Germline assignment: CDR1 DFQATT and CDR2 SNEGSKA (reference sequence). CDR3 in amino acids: CSAKTGEAGNPIYF. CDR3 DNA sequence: TGCAGTGCTAAGACAGGGGAGGCTGGAAACCCCATATATTTT.

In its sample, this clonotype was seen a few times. In DNA form, the CDR3 reads TGTGCCAGCAAGACAGGGGGAGGCTATGGCTACACCTTC. It translates to CASKTGGGYGYTF. The V and J genes are TRBV6-1 and TRBJ1-2; 9 positions agree with TRBD1. Per germline, CDR1 MNHNS and CDR2 SASEGT. The CDR3 totals 13 residues. The junction had 4 bases not matched to a gene; V was cut back by 7 bases and J by 4 bases.

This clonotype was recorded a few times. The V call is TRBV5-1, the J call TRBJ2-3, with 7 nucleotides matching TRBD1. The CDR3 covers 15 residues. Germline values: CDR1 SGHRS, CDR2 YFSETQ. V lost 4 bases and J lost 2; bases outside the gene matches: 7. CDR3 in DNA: TGCGCCAGCAGCCAACAGGGGTCGTACACAGATACGCAGTATTTT. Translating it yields CASSQQGSYTDTQYF. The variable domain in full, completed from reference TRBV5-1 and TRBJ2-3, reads KAGVTQTPRYLIKTRGQQVTLSCSPISGHRSVSWYQQTPGQGLQFLFEYFSETQRNKGNFPGRFSGRQFSNSRSEMNVSTLELGDSALYLCASSQQGSYTDTQYFGPGTRLTVL.

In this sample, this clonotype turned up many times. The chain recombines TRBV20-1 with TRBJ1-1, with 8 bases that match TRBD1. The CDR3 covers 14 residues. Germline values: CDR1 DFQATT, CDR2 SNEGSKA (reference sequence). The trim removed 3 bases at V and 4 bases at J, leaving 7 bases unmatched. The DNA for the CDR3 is TGCAGTGCTAGTCAGGGGGCGCAGAGCACTGAAGCTTTCTTT. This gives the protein CSASQGAQSTEAFF.

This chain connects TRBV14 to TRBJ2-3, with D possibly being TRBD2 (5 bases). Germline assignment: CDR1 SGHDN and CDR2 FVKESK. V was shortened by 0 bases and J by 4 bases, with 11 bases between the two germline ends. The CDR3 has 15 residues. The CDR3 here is CASSQEGLGADTQYF. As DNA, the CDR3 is TGTGCCAGCAGCCAAGAAGGACTCGGGGCAGATACGCAGTATTTT.

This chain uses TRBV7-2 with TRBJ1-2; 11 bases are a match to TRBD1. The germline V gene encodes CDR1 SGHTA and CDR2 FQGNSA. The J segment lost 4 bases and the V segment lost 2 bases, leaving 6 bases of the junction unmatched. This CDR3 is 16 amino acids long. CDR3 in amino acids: CASSLRGQGDSYGYTF. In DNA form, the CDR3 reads TGTGCCAGCAGCTTAAGGGGACAGGGGGACTCCTATGGCTACACCTTC.

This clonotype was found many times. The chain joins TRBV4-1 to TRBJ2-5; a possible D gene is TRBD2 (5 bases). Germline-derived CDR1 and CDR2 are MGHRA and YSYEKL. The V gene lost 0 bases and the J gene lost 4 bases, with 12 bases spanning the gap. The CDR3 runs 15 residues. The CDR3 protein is CASSQDGGLRETQYF. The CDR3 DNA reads TGCGCCAGCAGCCAAGATGGCGGGCTCCGAGAGACCCAGTACTTC.

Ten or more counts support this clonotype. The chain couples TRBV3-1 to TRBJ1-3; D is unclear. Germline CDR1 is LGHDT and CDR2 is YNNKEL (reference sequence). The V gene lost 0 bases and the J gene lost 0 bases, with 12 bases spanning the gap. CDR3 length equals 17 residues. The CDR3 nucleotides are TGTGCCAGCAGCCAAGATCTCGCCTGGGCCTCTGGAAACACCATATATTTT. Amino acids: CASSQDLAWASGNTIYF.

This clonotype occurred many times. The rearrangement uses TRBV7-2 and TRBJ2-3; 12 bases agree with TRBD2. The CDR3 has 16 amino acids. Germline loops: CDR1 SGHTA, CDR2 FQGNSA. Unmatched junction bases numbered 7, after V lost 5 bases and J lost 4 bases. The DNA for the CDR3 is TGTGCCAGCAGCCTCAGACTAGCGGGGGCCCCAGATACGCAGTATTTT. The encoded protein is CASSLRLAGAPDTQYF.